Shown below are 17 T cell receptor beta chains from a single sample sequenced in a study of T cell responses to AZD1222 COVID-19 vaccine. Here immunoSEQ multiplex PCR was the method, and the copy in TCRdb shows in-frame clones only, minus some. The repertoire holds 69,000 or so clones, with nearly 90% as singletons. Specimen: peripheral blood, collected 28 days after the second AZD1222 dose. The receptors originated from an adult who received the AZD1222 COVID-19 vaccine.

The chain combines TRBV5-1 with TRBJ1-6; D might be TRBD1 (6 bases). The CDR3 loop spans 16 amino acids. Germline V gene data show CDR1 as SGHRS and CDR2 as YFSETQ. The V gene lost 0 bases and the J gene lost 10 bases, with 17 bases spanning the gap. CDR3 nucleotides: TGCGCCAGCAGCTTGGAAGGGGGGGCGGTTCAGTCACCCCTCCACTTT. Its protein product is CASSLEGGAVQSPLHF.

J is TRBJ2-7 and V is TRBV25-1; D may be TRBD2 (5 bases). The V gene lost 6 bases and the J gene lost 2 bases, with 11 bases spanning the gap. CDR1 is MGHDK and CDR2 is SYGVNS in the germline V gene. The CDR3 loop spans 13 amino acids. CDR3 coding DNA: TGTGCCAGCAGGGGGAATAGCGCCTACGAGCAGTACTTC. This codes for CASRGNSAYEQYF.

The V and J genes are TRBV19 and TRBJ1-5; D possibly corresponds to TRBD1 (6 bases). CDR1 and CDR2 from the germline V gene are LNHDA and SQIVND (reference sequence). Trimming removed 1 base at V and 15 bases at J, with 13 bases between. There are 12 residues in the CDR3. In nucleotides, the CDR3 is TGTGCCAGTAGTATAGGAGGGACAATTCCGCATTTT. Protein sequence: CASSIGGTIPHF.

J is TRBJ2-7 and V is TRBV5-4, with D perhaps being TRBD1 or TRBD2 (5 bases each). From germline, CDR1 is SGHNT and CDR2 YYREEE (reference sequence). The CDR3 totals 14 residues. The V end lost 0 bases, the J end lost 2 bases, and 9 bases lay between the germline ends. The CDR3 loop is CASSLGGRTYEQYF. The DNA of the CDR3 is TGTGCCAGCAGCTTGGGGGGGAGAACCTACGAGCAGTACTTC.

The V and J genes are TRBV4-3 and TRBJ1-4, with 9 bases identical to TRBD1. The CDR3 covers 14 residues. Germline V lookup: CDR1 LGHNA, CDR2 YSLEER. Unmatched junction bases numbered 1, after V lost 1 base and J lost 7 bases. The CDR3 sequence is CASSQGDRAEKLFF. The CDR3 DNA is TGCGCCAGCAGCCAAGGGGACAGGGCTGAAAAACTGTTTTTT.

This CDR3 is CASRIGTSGYNEQFF. In DNA form, the CDR3 reads TGTGCCAGCAGAATCGGGACTAGCGGCTACAATGAGCAGTTCTTC. The chain has TRBV7-2 and TRBJ2-1; 11 bases are shared with TRBD2. The CDR3 has 15 amino acids. V dropped 6 bases and J dropped 3; count of bases not matched to a gene: 4. CDR1 and CDR2 (germline): SGHTA, FQGNSA. Variable domain in full (rest from reference TRBV7-2 and TRBJ2-1): GAGVSQSPSNKVTEKGKDVELRCDPISGHTALYWYRQSLGQGLEFLIYFQGNSAPDKSGLPSDRFSAERTGGSVSTLTIQRTQQEDSAVYLCASRIGTSGYNEQFFGPGTRLTVL.

The chain's CDR3 is CASSVNRGGSEKLFF. Written as DNA, the CDR3 is TGTGCCAGTAGTGTCAACAGGGGGGGATCGGAAAAACTGTTTTTT. The genes are TRBV19 and TRBJ1-4; 8 bases map to TRBD1. The CDR3 is made up of 15 amino acids. Trimming removed 5 bases from V and 8 bases from J; junction bases left unmatched: 10. Germline V gene lookup returns CDR1 LNHDA and CDR2 SQIVND (reference sequence).

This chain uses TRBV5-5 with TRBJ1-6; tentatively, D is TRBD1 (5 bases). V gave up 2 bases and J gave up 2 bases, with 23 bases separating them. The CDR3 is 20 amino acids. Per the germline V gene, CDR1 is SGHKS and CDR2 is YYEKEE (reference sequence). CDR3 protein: CASSLRLGTPAGTYNSPLHF. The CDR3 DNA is TGTGCCAGCAGCTTACGGCTAGGGACGCCTGCCGGCACCTATAATTCACCCCTCCACTTT.

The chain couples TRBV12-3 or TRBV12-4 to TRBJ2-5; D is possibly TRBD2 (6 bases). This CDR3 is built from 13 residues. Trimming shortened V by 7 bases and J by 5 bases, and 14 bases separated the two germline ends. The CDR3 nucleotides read TGTGCCAGCAAAAGGGGTGGAGGGGAGACCCAGTACTTC. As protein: CASKRGGGETQYF.

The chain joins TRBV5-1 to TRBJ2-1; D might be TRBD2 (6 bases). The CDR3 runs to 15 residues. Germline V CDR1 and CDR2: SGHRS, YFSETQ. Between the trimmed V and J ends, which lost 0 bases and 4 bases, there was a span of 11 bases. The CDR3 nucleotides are TGCGCCAGCAGCTTGGGAGGGAGGCTTTACAATGAGCAGTTCTTC. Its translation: CASSLGGRLYNEQFF.

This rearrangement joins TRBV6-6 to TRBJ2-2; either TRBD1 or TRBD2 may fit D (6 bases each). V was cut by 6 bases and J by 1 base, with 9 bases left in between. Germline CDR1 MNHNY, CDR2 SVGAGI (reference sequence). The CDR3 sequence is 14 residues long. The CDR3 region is CASRAGQNTGELFF. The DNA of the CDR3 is TGTGCCAGCAGGGCGGGACAGAACACCGGGGAGCTGTTTTTT.

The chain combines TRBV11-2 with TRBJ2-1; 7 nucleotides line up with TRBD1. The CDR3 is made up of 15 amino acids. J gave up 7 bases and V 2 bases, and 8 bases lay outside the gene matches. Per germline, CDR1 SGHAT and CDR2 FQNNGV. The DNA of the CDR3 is TGTGCCAGCAGCTTATCGACAGGGTCTTTGAATGAGCAGTTCTTC. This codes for CASSLSTGSLNEQFF. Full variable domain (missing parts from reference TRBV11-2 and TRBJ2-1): EAGVAQSPRYKIIEKRQSVAFWCNPISGHATLYWYQQILGQGPKLLIQFQNNGVVDDSQLPKDRFSAERLKGVDSTLKIQPAKLEDSAVYLCASSLSTGSLNEQFFGPGTRLTVL.

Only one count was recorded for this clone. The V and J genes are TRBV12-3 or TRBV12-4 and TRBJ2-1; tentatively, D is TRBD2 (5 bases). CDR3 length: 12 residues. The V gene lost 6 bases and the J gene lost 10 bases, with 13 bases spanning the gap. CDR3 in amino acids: CASRLPGGEQFF. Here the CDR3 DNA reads TGTGCCAGCAGGCTCCCGGGCGGGGAGCAGTTCTTC.

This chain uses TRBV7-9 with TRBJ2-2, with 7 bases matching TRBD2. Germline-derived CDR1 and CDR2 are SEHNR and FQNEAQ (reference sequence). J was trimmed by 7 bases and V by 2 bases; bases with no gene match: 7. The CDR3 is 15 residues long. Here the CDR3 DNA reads TGTGCCAGCAGCTTAATGGCCGCGGGAGACGGGGAGCTGTTTTTT. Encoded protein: CASSLMAAGDGELFF. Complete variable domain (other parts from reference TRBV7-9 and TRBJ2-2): DTGVSQNPRHKITKRGQNVTFRCDPISEHNRLYWYRQTLGQGPEFLTYFQNEAQLEKSRLLSDRFSAERPKGSFSTLEIQRTEQGDSAMYLCASSLMAAGDGELFFGEGSRLTVL.

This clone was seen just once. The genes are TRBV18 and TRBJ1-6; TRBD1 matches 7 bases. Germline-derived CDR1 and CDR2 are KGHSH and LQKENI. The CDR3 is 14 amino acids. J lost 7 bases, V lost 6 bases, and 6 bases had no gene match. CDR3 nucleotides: TGTGCCAGCTCCCTGGGGACAGAAAATTCACCCCTCCACTTT. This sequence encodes CASSLGTENSPLHF.

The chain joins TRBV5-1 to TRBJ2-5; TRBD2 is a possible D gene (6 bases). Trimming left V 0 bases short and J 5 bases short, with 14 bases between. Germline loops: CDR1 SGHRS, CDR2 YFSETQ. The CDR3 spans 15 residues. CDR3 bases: TGCGCCAGCAGCTTGGTTCTCGAGGCGGGGGAGACCCAGTACTTC. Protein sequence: CASSLVLEAGETQYF.

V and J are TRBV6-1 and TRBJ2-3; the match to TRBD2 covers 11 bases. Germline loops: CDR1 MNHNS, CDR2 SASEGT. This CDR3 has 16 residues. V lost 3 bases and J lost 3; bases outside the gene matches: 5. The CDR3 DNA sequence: TGTGCCAGCAGTGAGGCTAGCGGGAGGAGGACAGATACGCAGTATTTT. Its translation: CASSEASGRRTDTQYF.